This TCR beta chain was captured in a study of blood T cells in healthy people across ages (dated by TCRdb to between 2014 and 2017). Concerning the study at large: In model experiments, template switching captured roughly one uniquely barcoded TCR beta cDNA molecule for every two T cells. The study measured age-related changes in TCR beta repertoire diversity using deep sequencing normalized with unique cDNA molecular identifiers. The study analyzed two additional independent replicas of 1 million unique cDNA reads from the same blood draw for two donors, one aged 18 to 29 and one aged 80 or older. To avoid experimental bias, donors of different ages were randomly spread across the sequencing lanes. Donors were grouped into four age groups: young (average 16 years), middle-aged (about 40), aged (over 55) and long-lived (around 80).

From cysteine to phenylalanine, the CDR3 is 13 amino acids long. Just CDR3 DNA is preserved here, 39 bases in frame from base 1. Relative to germline, V is 3 bases shorter and J is 7 bases shorter, with 13 bases between their ends. Libraries were prepared through 5' RACE. Reads for this sample came from an Illumina HiSeq 2500. A second 7 to 11 cycle PCR used a sample-barcoded 5' primer and a J-beta primer mix. Each TCR beta cDNA molecule received a unique molecular identifier from a template-switch 5' adaptor carrying 12 random nucleotides. Each sample yielded at least 2.5 million CDR3-containing paired-end reads. First-strand cDNA synthesis was performed from all RNA using the Mint cDNA synthesis kit, with priming by a TRBC-specific oligonucleotide. After uracil-DNA glycosylase treatment, a first 18-cycle PCR used universal primers M1SS and BC2_uni_R on all cDNA. The published analysis was carried out like this. For normalization, 1 million high-quality reads, each with a distinct molecular identifier, were randomly selected from each sample. Instead of being binned into consensus sequences, reads with shared molecular identifiers were discarded. MiTCR, set to a Q25 quality threshold and the strictest error-elimination algorithm, was used for CDR3 identification, clonotype clustering and error correction. A nonparametric unseen species model with Euler transformation was used to estimate lower-bound total TCR beta diversity. TCRdb reprocessing: public reads trimmed at Q25 with fastp, clones called with MiXCR, in-frame beta chains kept. Rows are combined by CDR3 protein, so each entry shows the most common genes and DNA. These V and J calls rely on TCRdb rather than the paper's analysis. The sample data list 1.5 million to 2 million distinct CDR3 sequences, and 28% of these were observed just once. The top ten hold approximately 7.7% of the sample.

Remarks on this clonotype: The clone's antigen remains unknown. No per-base quality is available; no much larger clone lies one base away.

Study-wide findings and limitations: The CMV infection status of donors was not known, potentially confounding age-related changes in expanded clonotypes. Since profiling was done on bulk unsorted PBMCs, naive and antigen-experienced compartments could not be conclusively compared. Total diversity estimates from one million sequenced T cells were considered lower bounds and underestimates. Compared with the aged group, the long-lived group had more naive CD4+ T cells, fewer expanded clones and increased TCR diversity, suggesting age selection. There was a strong correlation between observed TCR beta diversity and the percentage of naive T cells measured by flow cytometry. As age increased, observed TCR beta diversity per million T cells dropped in a roughly linear way, and a significant reduction was already evident by age approximately 40.

The donors were roughly 39 Caucasian individuals from Russia, aged roughly 6 to 100 years, who were systemically healthy. Each donor gave around 9.5 milliliters of peripheral blood, collected into EDTA-treated Vacutainer tubes. Ficoll-Paque density-gradient centrifugation was used to isolate PBMCs, with at least 6.5 million obtained per sample. Trizol reagent was used to extract total RNA from PBMCs, with at least 5.5 micrograms per sample. The percentages of naive CD45RAhigh/CD27high T cells were determined by flow cytometry on a PBMC aliquot from every donor. Sequencing used blood. The source of this sequence is a woman aged 25 to 39 in good health. Rearrangement joined TRBV12-3 or TRBV12-4 to TRBJ2-7; a weak D assignment points to TRBD2 (5 bases agree). The CDR3 sequence is CASSFEGVREQYF. The nucleotides read TGTGCCAGCAGTTTTGAGGGAGTAAGGGAGCAGTACTTC.